This entry concerns a single T cell receptor beta chain. Its antigen is undetermined. V lost 6 bases to trimming and J lost 3 bases; unmatched junction nucleotides: 7. The germline V gene encodes CDR1 MNHEY and CDR2 SVGAGI. This CDR3 is 14 amino acids long. The sample is drawn from a study of T cell responses to AZD1222 COVID-19 vaccine. Findings of the study overall: The study reported that nearly half of spike-specific TCRs target unmutated variant regions. The repertoires were collected only after the peak T cell response.

The repertoire was sequenced with immunoSEQ multiplex PCR; TCRdb's copy has only in-frame clones and lacks some. The repertoire holds 100,000 or so clones, with 88% as singletons. The rearrangement uses TRBV6-5 and TRBJ1-2, with 7 bases that match TRBD1. This TCR was sampled from an adult in good health. Sequencing used peripheral blood, obtained on day 0 of AZD1222 vaccination. CDR3 residues: CASRRQGGYYGYTF. The CDR3 DNA sequence: TGTGCCAGCAGGAGACAGGGAGGCTACTATGGCTACACCTTC.